One and the same sample provided the 17 T cell receptor beta chains below, sequenced in a study of shared clonotypes between healthy human individuals. The method was immunoSEQ multiplex PCR; TCRdb's version includes in-frame clones alone and lacks a portion of them. This sample has roughly 2.2 million clones, with less than 95% found just once. Material: naive CD4+ T cells from PBMCs. Documented subset: CD45RA+ positively selected. These TCRs come from a man younger than 30 in good health. Some clones in this sample may be carry-over from other donors' samples.

The chain joins TRBV18 to TRBJ1-1; possibly TRBD1 for D (6 bases). The germline V gene encodes CDR1 KGHSH and CDR2 LQKENI. The germline V and J ends were trimmed by 3 bases and 7 bases, with 15 bases remaining between them. This CDR3 region has 14 residues. The CDR3 is CASSPRGGGGEAFF. In DNA, the CDR3 is TGTGCCAGCTCACCGCGGGGGGGCGGGGGTGAAGCTTTCTTT.

V usage is TRBV9 and J usage is TRBJ2-5; D is tentatively TRBD1 or TRBD2 (6 bases each). This CDR3 contains 15 residues. V was clipped by 0 bases and J by 4 bases, with 13 bases between them. CDR1 SGDLS and CDR2 YYNGEE come from the germline V gene. The CDR3 nucleotides are TGTGCCAGCAGCGTAGGAGTAGGGGGGCCAGAGACCCAGTACTTC. This sequence encodes CASSVGVGGPETQYF.

The chain employs TRBV6-1 and TRBJ2-5, with TRBD2 identical over 8 bases. The CDR3 is 16 amino acids. Germline CDR1 MNHNS, CDR2 SASEGT. With 0 bases clipped from V and 1 base from J, the junction kept 4 bases outside the gene matches. The CDR3 protein is CASSEAWREVQETQYF. The CDR3 coding sequence is TGTGCCAGCAGTGAAGCATGGCGGGAGGTCCAAGAGACCCAGTACTTC.

V and J are TRBV6-5 and TRBJ2-7; 8 positions match TRBD1. J lost 2 bases, V lost 6 bases, and 6 bases had no gene match. The CDR3 contains 14 residues. Germline values: CDR1 MNHEY, CDR2 SVGAGI. Here the CDR3 reads CASRTVQGAYEQYF. For the CDR3, the DNA is TGTGCCAGCAGAACCGTACAGGGGGCCTACGAGCAGTACTTC.

This sequence joins TRBV10-3 and TRBJ2-1; D is perhaps TRBD2 (6 bases). Germline V gives CDR1 ENHRY, CDR2 SYGVKD. Trimming cost V 11 bases and J 7 bases, with 18 bases left between them. The CDR3 extends over 13 amino acids. The CDR3 loop reads CAGGTSRENEQFF. CDR3 DNA: TGTGCCGGAGGGACTTCCCGGGAGAATGAGCAGTTCTTC.

The chain employs TRBV30 and TRBJ2-2, with TRBD2 matching 9 bases. Germline assignment: CDR1 GTSNPN and CDR2 SVGIG (reference sequence). There are 16 residues in the CDR3. V shed 2 bases, J shed 2 bases, and the junction held 6 bases outside the gene matches. As DNA, the CDR3 is TGTGCCTGGAGTAACGGACTAGCGATAAACACCGGGGAGCTGTTTTTT. This codes for CAWSNGLAINTGELFF.

This clone was seen a single time. The chain carries TRBV7-9 and TRBJ2-7; 7 nucleotides match TRBD2. The germline gives CDR1 SEHNR, CDR2 FQNEAQ (reference sequence). This CDR3 is 14 amino acids long. After removal of 4 bases from V and 2 bases from J, the junction contained 5 bases not matched to a gene. CDR3 in amino acids: CASSSGTIPYEQYF. The CDR3 DNA sequence: TGTGCCAGCAGCTCGGGGACTATTCCCTACGAGCAGTACTTC.

The chain recombines TRBV11-2 with TRBJ2-3; tentatively, D is TRBD1 (7 bases). Germline V lookup: CDR1 SGHAT, CDR2 FQNNGV. The V end lost 4 bases, the J end lost 0 bases, and 14 bases lay between the germline ends. There are 16 residues in the CDR3. CDR3 sequence reads: CASSSRGTASTDTQYF. The CDR3 nucleotides are TGTGCCAGCAGCTCACGGGGGACAGCTAGCACAGATACGCAGTATTTT. Variable domain in full (rest from reference TRBV11-2 and TRBJ2-3): EAGVAQSPRYKIIEKRQSVAFWCNPISGHATLYWYQQILGQGPKLLIQFQNNGVVDDSQLPKDRFSAERLKGVDSTLKIQPAKLEDSAVYLCASSSRGTASTDTQYFGPGTRLTVL.

This sequence joins TRBV7-9 and TRBJ2-5; D not certain. The V end lost 1 base, the J end lost 5 bases, and 14 bases lay between the germline ends. CDR1 and CDR2 (germline): SEHNR, FQNEAQ (reference sequence). There are 15 residues in the CDR3. CDR3 region: CASSLDTLSAETQYF. The CDR3 nucleotides read TGTGCCAGCAGCTTAGACACCCTCTCGGCGGAGACCCAGTACTTC. The variable domain in full, with the rest retrieved from reference TRBV7-9 and TRBJ2-5, is DTGVSQNPRHKITKRGQNVTFRCDPISEHNRLYWYRQTLGQGPEFLTYFQNEAQLEKSRLLSDRFSAERPKGSFSTLEIQRTEQGDSAMYLCASSLDTLSAETQYFGPGTRLLVL.

The genes are TRBV6-6 and TRBJ2-5; a weak D match, TRBD2 (5 bases). With 0 bases removed from V and 4 bases from J, the gap between germline ends came to 15 bases. This CDR3 spans 16 amino acids. The germline V gene has CDR1 MNHNY and CDR2 SVGAGI (reference sequence). The CDR3 coding sequence is TGTGCCAGCAGTTACTCGACTGGACGGGATTCAGAGACCCAGTACTTC. Its protein product is CASSYSTGRDSETQYF.

This chain uses TRBV5-1 with TRBJ1-1; 8 bases are a match to TRBD1. Germline CDR1 reads SGHRS; CDR2 reads YFSETQ. V lost 0 bases, J lost 11 bases, and 3 bases stayed unmatched. The CDR3 spans 12 residues. The CDR3 DNA reads TGCGCCAGCAGCTTGGAAGGACAGGGCGCTTTCTTT. The encoded protein is CASSLEGQGAFF.

Concerning this clone itself: The junction shows a germline mismatch at one end, possibly a read error. The rearrangement uses TRBV20-1 and TRBJ1-1; no clear D. The CDR3 length is 11 residues. The germline CDR1 and CDR2 sequences are DFQATT and SNEGSKA (reference sequence). CDR3 residues: CSARKGRGCSF. CDR3 nucleotides: TGCAGTGCTAGAAAGGGCCGAGGATGCTCATTT.

The chain recombines TRBV5-8 with TRBJ1-1; no clear D. CDR3 length: 11 amino acids. V gave up 4 bases and J gave up 2 bases, with 3 bases separating them. Germline V lookup: CDR1 SGHTS, CDR2 YDEGEE. The CDR3 DNA reads as TGTGCCAGCAGCCGCAACACTGAAGCTTTCTTT. It specifies CASSRNTEAFF.

Concerning this clone itself: The limits of the CDR3 on the DNA are not certain, so only TCRdb's listed CDR3 is given. The rearrangement uses TRBV7-9 and TRBJ2-1; the table's D gene call, TRBD2, was not cross checked with the DNA. Germline CDR1 and CDR2: SEHNR and FQNEAQ (reference sequence). Including both end residues, the CDR3 is 16 amino acids long. CDR3 in amino acids: CASAIRFGGNTNEQFF.

The chain uses TRBV6-5 and TRBJ1-2; D not resolved. The CDR3 covers 14 residues. V was clipped by 2 bases and J by 8 bases, with 15 bases between them. Germline V gene data show CDR1 as MNHEY and CDR2 as SVGAGI. CDR3: CASSYGDRGEGYTF. The CDR3 region has the DNA TGTGCCAGCAGTTACGGGGATCGAGGTGAAGGCTACACCTTC.

CDR3 bases: TGTGCCAGCCACCTAGCGGGTGGAGATACGCAGTATTTT. It translates to CASHLAGGDTQYF. The rearrangement joins TRBV7-9 to TRBJ2-3, with 8 nucleotides matching TRBD2. The CDR3 has 13 amino acids. The ends lost 8 bases at V and 5 bases at J; junction bases unmatched: 6. Looked up from germline, CDR1 is SEHNR and CDR2 is FQNEAQ (reference sequence).

V and J are TRBV6-5 and TRBJ2-3; D is unclear. The CDR3 sequence is 13 residues long. The germline V and J ends were trimmed by 4 bases and 5 bases, with 10 bases remaining between them. Germline loops: CDR1 MNHEY, CDR2 SVGAGI. DNA for the CDR3: TGTGCCAGCAGTTCCCCTACGGAAGATACGCAGTATTTT. As protein: CASSSPTEDTQYF.